This record covers a single T cell receptor (beta chain). Its antigen is not yet known. The sample holds no much larger clone one base away, and base qualities are not on file. The immunoSEQ Assay, a bias-controlled multiplex PCR, was used to amplify TCRbeta CDR3 regions from genomic DNA. Per the original workflow: Within the assay, amplification of reference gene primers was used to estimate how many nucleated cells each sample contained. Sequence reads were collapsed and filtered to measure the absolute abundance of every unique TCRbeta CDR3 rearrangement. Productive Simpson clonality was computed per sample as the square root of Simpson's diversity index over productive rearrangements. TCRdb took this table from immuneACCESS and kept in-frame rearrangements with V and J called. Such tables lack part of the clones; where checked against another copy, unresolved V genes explain under half of the gap, and the rest is unexplained. The V and J calls and the clone size are those of that table, but D and trimming were determined from the DNA. Recorded for this sample are 350,000 to 400,000 clones; roughly 86% of them occurred a single time. The ten biggest clones cover approximately 1.9% of the sample.

Participants in the prospective study were aged about 18 to 95 years, lived in 24 United States geographic areas, and enrolled through a virtual design. In the prospective study, cohorts were assigned on the basis of participant-reported clinical history obtained from a screening survey and a study questionnaire. Mobile phlebotomists in the prospective study collected whole blood, serum and a nasopharyngeal or oropharyngeal swab from every participant. Participants in the prospective study had the option to provide additional blood draws and questionnaires over a 2-month period. Before DNA extraction, prospective study blood samples were shipped either frozen or at room temperature. Spanning cysteine to phenylalanine, the CDR3 consists of 17 amino acids. Of the read, only the CDR3 DNA is kept; its 51 bases are in frame from base 1. The germline V gene yields SGDLS for CDR1 and YYNGEE for CDR2. The germline V end is reduced by 4 bases and the J end by 0 bases; junction bases left unmatched: 4.

This specimen belongs to a study of blood T cell repertoires in COVID-19 (dated by TCRdb to 2020 to 2022). Concerning the study at large: For ImmuneRACE Cohort 3, a participant was defined as recovered based on two consecutive negative NP/OP PCR tests, clearance by a healthcare professional, or resolution of symptoms. The prospective study material was composed of cDNA or gDNA derived from T cells, B-cell-depleted T cells, or PBMCs. The dataset comprised deeply sampled blood TCRbeta repertoires from subjects exposed to, actively infected with, or recovered from COVID-19. Nearly every sample came with metadata listing a de-identified subject ID, COVID-19 status, age in years and sex. Where available, HLA class I and class II types were obtained from metadata supplied by the sample provider rather than from assay-based typing. Samples covering the acute and convalescent phases of COVID-19 were provided by collaborators in the United States, Italy and Spain. The repertoires were made available in a free public database intended to serve as a resource for research on the immune response to SARS-CoV-2. Samples were obtained from the ongoing ImmuneRACE study (first 160 participants) and from 1,254 subjects provided by 6 global collaborators.

On the study overall, not on this receptor specifically: The amount of clinical and demographic metadata varied by source and participant and was provided uncurated.

The sample taken for sequencing was PBMCs or T cells enriched from blood (not recorded which). This receptor was obtained from a man between 35 and 55 years old in a cohort exposed to, infected with or recovered from COVID-19 (not recorded which). The rearranged segments are TRBV9 and TRBJ2-7, with 16 bases in between that match TRBD2. This receptor has the CDR3 CASSPGTSGRASYEQYF. The nucleotide sequence reads as follows: TGTGCCAGCAGCCCAGGGACTAGCGGGAGGGCCTCCTACGAGCAGTACTTC.